Listed below are T cell receptor beta chains from one sample, sequenced in a study of T cell responses to AZD1222 COVID-19 vaccine. Some clones are missing from TCRdb's copy, which holds only in-frame ones; the method was immunoSEQ multiplex PCR. The sample contains 90,000 to 110,000 clones, roughly 80% of which appear only once. This sample comprised peripheral blood, obtained on day 0 of AZD1222 vaccination. All receptors derive from an adult in good health. Both conserved end residues are trimmed from each CDR3. The order of the fields is V gene, CDR3 protein.

TRBV15	ATSRGQGATGELF
TRBV5-1	ASSDVTGSNYGYT
TRBV7-3	ASSTGLFPDTQY
TRBV19	ASSRNRATNEKLF
TRBV3-1/TRBV3-2	ASSQDLPGQGAAF
TRBV7-8	ASSLDRTGLYEQY
TRBV3-1/TRBV3-2	ASSQDVWGAPYEQY
TRBV6-2/TRBV6-3	ASSYGRGGPGETQY
TRBV29-1	SVGLGTGVSDTQY
TRBV7-2	ASSQDTRGYGYT
TRBV6-1	ASSVLAGGPGETQY
TRBV12-3/TRBV12-4	ASSPFPGELF
TRBV7-9	ASSLEGISYEQY
TRBV5-8	ASSFGFDQPQH
TRBV24-1	ATSDQLWLRIAIYGYT